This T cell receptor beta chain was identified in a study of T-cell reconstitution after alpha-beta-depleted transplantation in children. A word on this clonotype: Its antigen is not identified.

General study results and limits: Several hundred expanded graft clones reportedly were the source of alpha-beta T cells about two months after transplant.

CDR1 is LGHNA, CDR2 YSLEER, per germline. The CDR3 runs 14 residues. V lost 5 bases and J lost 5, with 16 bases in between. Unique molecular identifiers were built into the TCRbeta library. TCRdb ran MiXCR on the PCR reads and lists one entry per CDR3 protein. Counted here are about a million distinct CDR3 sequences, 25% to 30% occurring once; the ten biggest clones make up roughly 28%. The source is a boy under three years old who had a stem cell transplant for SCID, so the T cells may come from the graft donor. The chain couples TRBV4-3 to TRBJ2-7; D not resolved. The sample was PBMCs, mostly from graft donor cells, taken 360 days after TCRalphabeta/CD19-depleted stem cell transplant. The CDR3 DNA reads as TGCGCCAGCAGCGCCTCGTTGGTAGGCGACGAGCAGTACTTC. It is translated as CASSASLVGDEQYF.